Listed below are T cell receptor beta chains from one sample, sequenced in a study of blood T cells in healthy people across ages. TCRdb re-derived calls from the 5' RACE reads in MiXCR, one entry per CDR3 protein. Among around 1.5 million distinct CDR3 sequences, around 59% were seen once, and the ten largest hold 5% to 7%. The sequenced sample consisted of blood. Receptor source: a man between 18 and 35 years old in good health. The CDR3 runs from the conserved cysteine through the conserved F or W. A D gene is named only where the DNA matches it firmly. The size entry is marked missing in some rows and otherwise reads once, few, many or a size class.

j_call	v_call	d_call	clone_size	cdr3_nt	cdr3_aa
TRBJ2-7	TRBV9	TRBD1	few	TGTGCCAGCAGCGTAACAGGGGTCGGTCTTGATGAGCAGTACTTC	CASSVTGVGLDEQYF
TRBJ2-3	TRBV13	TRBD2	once	TGTGCCAGCAGCAACCGAGCGGGGGGGCTGGGGCACACAGATACGCAGTATTTT	CASSNRAGGLGHTDTQYF
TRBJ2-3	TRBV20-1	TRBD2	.	TGCAGCGCTAGAGGCCCAGGAGCGGGAGGGAGGGTAGATACGCAGTATTTT	CSARGPGAGGRVDTQYF
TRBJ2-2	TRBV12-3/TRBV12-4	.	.	TGTGCCAGCAGTCCAGGACAAGGGAGGGAGCTGTTTTTT	CASSPGQGRELFF
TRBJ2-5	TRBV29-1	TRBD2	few	TGCAGCGTTGAGAAAGCGGGAGGGCCTGAGGAGACCCAGTACTTC	CSVEKAGGPEETQYF
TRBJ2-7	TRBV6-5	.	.	TGTGCCGGCAGTAAAACAGGGACAAGCTCCTACGAGCAGTACTTC	CAGSKTGTSSYEQYF
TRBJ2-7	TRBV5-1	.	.	TGCGCCAGCAGCTTGCAGGGTACGGTCAGTTCCTACGAGCAGTACTTC	CASSLQGTVSSYEQYF
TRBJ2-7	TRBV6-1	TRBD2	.	TGTGCCAGCAGGATTCTAGCGGGGAAGACCTACGAGCAGTACTTC	CASRILAGKTYEQYF
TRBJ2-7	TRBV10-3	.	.	TGTGCCATCAGTGATTCCCGACCCAATGAGCAGTACTTC	CAISDSRPNEQYF
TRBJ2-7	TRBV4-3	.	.	TGCGCCAGCAGCCCGGGACAAGGGCCCTACAATGAGCAGTACTTC	CASSPGQGPYNEQYF
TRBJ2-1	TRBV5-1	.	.	TGCGCCAGCAGCCTTAGCGGGGACAGCTCCTACAATGAGCAGTTCTTC	CASSLSGDSSYNEQFF
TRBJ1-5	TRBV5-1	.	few	TGCGCCAGCAGCTTGGCATCCGGGATTCAGCCCCAGCATTTT	CASSLASGIQPQHF
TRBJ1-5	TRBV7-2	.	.	TGTGCCAGCAGTACAGAACAGCAGCCCCAGCATTTT	CASSTEQQPQHF
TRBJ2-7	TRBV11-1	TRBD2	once	TGTGCCAGCAGCTTAATCGTCGGTCCCGGTAGGGGCGGTAGCGGGATCTCCTACGAGCAGTACTTC	CASSLIVGPGRGGSGISYEQYF
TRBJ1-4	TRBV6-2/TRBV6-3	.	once	TGTGCCAGCAGTTACACGCGGGGGCGCGGCGGTGAAAAACTGTTTTTT	CASSYTRGRGGEKLFF
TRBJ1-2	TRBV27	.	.	TGTGTCAGCAGTTTAGGAACTAACTATGGCTACACCTTC	CVSSLGTNYGYTF
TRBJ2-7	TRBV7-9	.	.	TGTGCCAGCAGCCTCTCCCCCTTCGACTACGAGCAGTACTTC	CASSLSPFDYEQYF
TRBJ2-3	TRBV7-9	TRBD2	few	TGTGCCGAACTAGCGGGAGCGACAGATACGCAGTATTTT	CAELAGATDTQYF
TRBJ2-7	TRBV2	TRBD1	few	TGTGCCAGCAGTCGACAGGGAGTACCCTACGAGCAGTACTTC	CASSRQGVPYEQYF
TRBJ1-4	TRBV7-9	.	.	TGTGCCAGCAGACCCCAATGGGACGAAAAACTGTTTTTT	CASRPQWDEKLFF
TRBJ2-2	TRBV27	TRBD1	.	TGTGCCAGCAGTGTGGACAGGGGCGCCGGGGAGCTGTTTTTT	CASSVDRGAGELFF
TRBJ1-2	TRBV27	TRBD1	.	TGTGCCAGCGGGACAGGGCCGGGGTATGGCTACACCTTC	CASGTGPGYGYTF
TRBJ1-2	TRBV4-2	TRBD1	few	TGTGCCGTAACACAGGGGTTCGGCTACACCTTC	CAVTQGFGYTF
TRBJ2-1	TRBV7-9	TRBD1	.	TGTGCCAGCAGCCCGGACAGGGGGCAAAACAATGAGCAGTTCTTC	CASSPDRGQNNEQFF
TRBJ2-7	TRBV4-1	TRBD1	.	TGCGCCAGCAGCCAAATCCGGGACAGGGGGCTCTACGAGCAGTACTTC	CASSQIRDRGLYEQYF
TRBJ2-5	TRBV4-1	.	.	TGCGCCAGCAGCCTACCGGGACACAGGTCTGAGACCCAGTACTTC	CASSLPGHRSETQYF
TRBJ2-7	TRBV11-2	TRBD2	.	TGTGCCAGCAGCTTAGGTAGCGGGAGGGCCTACGAGCAGTACTTC	CASSLGSGRAYEQYF
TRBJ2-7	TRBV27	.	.	TGTGTCAGCAGTTCTTACCTCCGACAGGGAGGACAATACGAGCAGTACTTC	CVSSSYLRQGGQYEQYF
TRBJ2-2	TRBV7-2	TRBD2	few	TGTGCCAGCAGCTTTCCCGAGCGGGGGGCGGACACCGGGGAGCTGTTTTTT	CASSFPERGADTGELFF
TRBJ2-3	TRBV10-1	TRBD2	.	TGCGCCAGCGGACGACTAGCGGGTAACACAGATACGCAGTATTTT	CASGRLAGNTDTQYF
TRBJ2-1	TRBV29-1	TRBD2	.	TGCAGCGTTGAGGCGGGAGGGCCCACTGAGCAGTTCTTC	CSVEAGGPTEQFF
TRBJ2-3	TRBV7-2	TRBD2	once	TGTGCCAGCAGCTTAGGAGGGGGCGGACTAGCGGGGGCCTTCACAGATACGCAGTATTTT	CASSLGGGGLAGAFTDTQYF
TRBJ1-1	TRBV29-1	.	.	TGCAGCGCTCGACACTTGAACACTGAAGCTTTCTTT	CSARHLNTEAFF
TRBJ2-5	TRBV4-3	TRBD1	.	TGCGCCAGCAGCCAGTATTGGACAGGGGGAAAGACCCAGTACTTC	CASSQYWTGGKTQYF
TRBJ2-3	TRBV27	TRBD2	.	TGTGCCAGCAGCCCGTCGTGGGACTACGAAGATACGCAGTATTTT	CASSPSWDYEDTQYF
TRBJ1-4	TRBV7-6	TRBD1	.	TGTGCCAGCAGCTTATCGGGGACAGCAAATGAAAAACTGTTTTTT	CASSLSGTANEKLFF
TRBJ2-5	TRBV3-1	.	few	TGTGCCAGCAGCCAAGTGGACCAGTACTTC	CASSQVDQYF
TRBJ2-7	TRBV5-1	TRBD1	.	TGCGCCAACAGCGGTGACAGGGGGTACGAGCAGTACTTC	CANSGDRGYEQYF
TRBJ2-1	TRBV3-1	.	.	TGTGCCAGCAGCCAACGACAGCCCTACAATGAGCAGTTCTTC	CASSQRQPYNEQFF
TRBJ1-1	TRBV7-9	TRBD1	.	TGTGCCAGCAGTCCTCGGGACAGCACTGAAGCTTTCTTT	CASSPRDSTEAFF
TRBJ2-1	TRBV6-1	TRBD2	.	TGTGCCAATATCCTAGCGGGAGGATTCAATGAGCAGTTCTTC	CANILAGGFNEQFF
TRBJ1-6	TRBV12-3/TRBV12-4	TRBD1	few	TGTGCCAGCAGTATCCCCGGGACAGCCTTCTCACCCCTCCACTTT	CASSIPGTAFSPLHF
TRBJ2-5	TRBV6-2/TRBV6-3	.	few	TGTGCCAGCAGTTACTCGAGGGGTAGAAAACTACAAGAGACCCAGTACTTC	CASSYSRGRKLQETQYF